The 26 T cell receptor beta chains below come from one sample, sequenced in a study of blood T cell repertoires in COVID-19. Measured with immunoSEQ multiplex PCR; TCRdb has only the in-frame clones, and not every one. The sample holds more than 250,000 clones, roughly 87% seen once. The specimen sequenced was peripheral blood. The source is a human donor in a cohort sampled during active COVID-19.

The gene calls are TRBV5-8 and TRBJ1-2, with 8 bases that match TRBD1. Trimming at V came to 2 bases and at J to 4 bases, leaving 7 bases not matched to a gene. The length of the CDR3 is 15 residues. CDR1 is SGHTS and CDR2 is YDEGEE in the germline V gene. As DNA, the CDR3 is TGTGCCAGCAGCTTCTATACTGGACAGGGCTATGGCTACACCTTC. It encodes CASSFYTGQGYGYTF.

This clone was seen ten or more times. The rearrangement joins TRBV27 to TRBJ2-3; possible D gene TRBD1, 6 bases. The germline gives CDR1 MNHEY, CDR2 SMNVEV (reference sequence). Trimming removed 5 bases at V and 1 base at J, with 10 bases between. The CDR3 extends over 14 amino acids. The CDR3 reads CASSHRDGTDTQYF. CDR3 nucleotides: TGTGCCAGCAGTCACAGGGATGGCACAGATACGCAGTATTTT.

The CDR3 spells CASSPLGGAWRDEQYF. In nucleotides, the CDR3 is TGTGCCAGCAGCCCCCTGGGGGGGGCGTGGAGGGACGAGCAGTACTTC. V gene TRBV3-1 (or the pseudogene TRBV3-2) combines with J gene TRBJ2-7; tentatively, D is TRBD2 (7 bases). Germline CDR1 is LGHDT and CDR2 is YNNKEL (reference sequence). Trimming left V 4 bases short and J 5 bases short, with 21 bases between. The CDR3 is made up of 16 amino acids.

This chain uses TRBV27 with TRBJ2-7, with 8 bases fitting TRBD1. V dropped 6 bases and J dropped 3; count of bases not matched to a gene: 7. This CDR3 has 14 amino acids. CDR1 and CDR2 from the germline V gene are MNHEY and SMNVEV (reference sequence). The CDR3 is CASRLDRVNYEQYF. The DNA of the CDR3 is TGTGCCAGCAGACTGGACAGGGTCAACTACGAGCAGTACTTC.

The rearrangement joins TRBV5-1 to TRBJ2-5; the match to TRBD1 covers 7 bases. Looked up from germline, CDR1 is SGHRS and CDR2 is YFSETQ. The CDR3 runs 13 residues. J was trimmed by 3 bases and V by 4 bases; bases with no gene match: 3. CDR3: CASSQTGEETQYF. The CDR3 nucleotides are TGCGCCAGCAGCCAAACAGGGGAAGAGACCCAGTACTTC.

The rearrangement links TRBV3-1 (or the pseudogene TRBV3-2) to TRBJ1-2; D remains ambiguous. Germline CDR1 and CDR2: LGHDT and YNNKEL (reference sequence). Trimming removed 3 bases from V and 2 bases from J, with 10 bases in between. The CDR3 covers 14 residues. The CDR3 nucleotides read TGTGCCAGCAGCCAGGGTGACTGGAACTATGGCTACACCTTC. Protein: CASSQGDWNYGYTF.

The J gene is TRBJ1-2, the V gene TRBV29-1; D is uncertain. Trimming removed 5 bases at V and 1 base at J, with 8 bases between. Germline V CDR1 and CDR2: SQVTM, ANQGSEA. The CDR3 is 12 amino acids. CDR3 region: CSVSGNNYGYTF. For the CDR3, the DNA is TGCAGCGTTAGCGGCAATAACTATGGCTACACCTTC.

The table lists this clone with a few counts. The genes are TRBV28 and TRBJ1-4; 8 bases line up with TRBD1. With 3 bases clipped from V and 7 bases from J, the junction kept 7 bases outside the gene matches. Germline CDR1 and CDR2: MDHEN and SYDVKM. This CDR3 spans 15 amino acids. The CDR3 nucleotides read TGTGCCAGCAGTTTGGCAACAGGGGGAACTGAAAAACTGTTTTTT. This encodes CASSLATGGTEKLFF.

The genes are TRBV19 and TRBJ1-2, with unresolved D. This CDR3 spans 10 amino acids. Germline CDR1 LNHDA, CDR2 SQIVND (reference sequence). V dropped 9 bases and J dropped 5 bases, with 7 bases sitting between them. CDR3 loop: CASHKYGYTF. CDR3 DNA sequence: TGTGCCAGCCACAAATATGGCTACACCTTC.

The rearrangement links TRBV7-9 to TRBJ2-7, with a possible D match to TRBD1 (6 bases). Germline lookup yields CDR1 SEHNR and CDR2 FQNEAQ (reference sequence). This CDR3 contains 17 residues. Trimming removed 5 bases from V and 2 bases from J, with 22 bases in between. The CDR3 spells CASSLTRLTGRTYEQYF. CDR3 DNA: TGTGCCAGCAGCCTAACCCGGCTGACAGGTCGAACCTACGAGCAGTACTTC.

This clone was observed a single time. The V call is TRBV5-4, the J call TRBJ1-6; D is unclear. V lost 0 bases and J 9 bases, leaving 13 bases between the germline ends. This CDR3 is 15 amino acids long. Germline lookup yields CDR1 SGHNT and CDR2 YYREEE (reference sequence). The CDR3 region is CASSLAEADLSPLHF. CDR3 in DNA: TGTGCCAGCAGCTTGGCCGAGGCAGACCTTTCACCCCTCCACTTT.

This clone was seen more than once but under ten times. This chain links TRBV19 with TRBJ1-2; D gene uncertain. CDR3 length: 14 residues. CDR1 is LNHDA, CDR2 SQIVND, per germline (reference sequence). V lost 3 bases and J 3 bases, leaving 11 bases between the germline ends. The CDR3 reads CASSIEGGDYGYTF. The DNA of the CDR3 is TGTGCCAGTAGTATTGAGGGAGGTGACTATGGCTACACCTTC.

CDR3 nucleotide sequence: TGTGCCAGCAGTTACGGAGGAGCACCCCTCCACTTT. Its translation: CASSYGGAPLHF. The chain couples TRBV6-5 to TRBJ1-6; D is undetermined. There are 12 residues in the CDR3. Germline V gene data show CDR1 as MNHEY and CDR2 as SVGAGI. V shed 2 bases and J shed 11 bases, with 7 bases lying between them.

The chain is built from TRBV21-1 and TRBJ1-6; the D call TRBD1 from the table was never checked on the DNA. TRBV21-1 is tagged as a pseudogene. The CDR3 covers 15 residues. The CDR3 here is CASNTGECGNSPLHF. The DNA for the CDR3 is TGTGCCAGCAACACAGGGGAATGCGGTAATTCACCCCTCCACTTT.

The genes are TRBV11-1 and TRBJ1-2; 8 bases map to TRBD1. Unmatched junction bases numbered 14, after V lost 5 bases and J lost 6 bases. Germline V lookup: CDR1 SGHAT, CDR2 FQDESV (reference sequence). The CDR3 loop spans 16 amino acids. In DNA, the CDR3 is TGTGCCAGCAGCCGCGACAGGGGTTTGGGACGGAATGGCTACACCTTC. It yields the protein CASSRDRGLGRNGYTF.

The rearrangement links TRBV18 to TRBJ1-1, with TRBD1 matching over 12 bases. The CDR3 is 17 amino acids. Germline CDR1 is KGHSH and CDR2 is LQKENI. V trimming: 3 bases; J trimming: 6 bases; junction bases outside the gene matches: 11. CDR3 bases: TGTGCCAGCTCACCGCTTGCCGGGACAGGGGGCGCCGCTGAAGCTTTCTTT. Amino acids: CASSPLAGTGGAAEAFF.

The chain recombines TRBV2 with TRBJ1-4; D not certain. This CDR3 contains 15 residues. Trimming removed 4 bases from V and 7 bases from J, with 16 bases in between. CDR1 is SNHLY and CDR2 is FYNNEI in the germline V gene. The CDR3 bases are TGTGCCAGCAGTGTATCAAATTCGGCGGGTGAAAAACTGTTTTTT. It yields the protein CASSVSNSAGEKLFF.

This clone appeared a single time. This chain links TRBV9 with TRBJ1-3; no clear D gene. The CDR3 is 15 amino acids. The V end lost 0 bases, the J end lost 1 base, and 8 bases lay between the germline ends. Germline V lookup: CDR1 SGDLS, CDR2 YYNGEE. In nucleotides, the CDR3 is TGTGCCAGCAGCGTAGACACGTTATCTGGAAACACCATATATTTT. It is translated as CASSVDTLSGNTIYF.

The chain links TRBV4-2 to TRBJ2-2; no clear D gene. Germline loops: CDR1 LGHNA, CDR2 YNFKEQ. V lost 3 bases, J lost 0 bases, and 14 bases lay in between. The CDR3 length is 17 residues. DNA for the CDR3: TGTGCCAGCAGCCAGGAACTACAAACCGCGAACACCGGGGAGCTGTTTTTT. Translation: CASSQELQTANTGELFF.

This chain uses TRBV15 with TRBJ1-2; no definite D call. V was pared by 4 bases and J by 5 bases, with 17 bases between. The germline CDR1 and CDR2 sequences are LNHNV and YYDKDF (reference sequence). CDR3 size: 15 residues. CDR3 coding DNA: TGTGCCACCAGCATGGCTGTGGAGGGATCATATGGCTACACCTTC. Its translation: CATSMAVEGSYGYTF.

The chain carries TRBV4-3 and TRBJ2-7; 7 bases are shared with TRBD2. The CDR3 spans 15 residues. Germline CDR1 and CDR2: LGHNA and YSLEER. The J segment lost 6 bases and the V segment lost 0 bases, leaving 8 bases of the junction unmatched. The CDR3 bases are TGCGCCAGCAGCCAAGACCTCGCGCGGGGGAGCGAGCAGTACTTC. Protein sequence: CASSQDLARGSEQYF.

V gene TRBV2 combines with J gene TRBJ2-7, with 9 bases aligning to TRBD2. Per the germline V gene, CDR1 is SNHLY and CDR2 is FYNNEI. CDR3 length: 15 amino acids. The ends lost 11 bases at V and 6 bases at J; junction bases unmatched: 17. The CDR3 DNA reads as TGTGCCGGACGCAGGAATCTAGCGGGAACGGGCGAGCAGTACTTC. This codes for CAGRRNLAGTGEQYF.

The CDR3 DNA follows: TGTGCCAGCAGTTCCCATGGGAGCAGGTCGGGCTATGGCTACACCTTC. Its protein is CASSSHGSRSGYGYTF. V gene TRBV28 combines with J gene TRBJ1-2; the D is unclear. Trimming pared 4 bases from V and 4 bases from J, leaving 19 bases between. Per germline, CDR1 MDHEN and CDR2 SYDVKM. There are 16 residues in the CDR3.

CDR3 protein: CASSSGGASFPYNSPLHF. The CDR3 bases are TGTGCCAGTAGCTCAGGGGGCGCGAGTTTCCCCTATAATTCACCCCTCCACTTT. This sequence joins TRBV19 and TRBJ1-6, with 8 bases aligning to TRBD1. There are 18 residues in the CDR3. In germline, CDR1 is LNHDA, CDR2 SQIVND (reference sequence). V lost 6 bases and J lost 2; bases outside the gene matches: 12.

The V call is TRBV28, the J call TRBJ1-5; 11 bases align to TRBD1. V was clipped by 6 bases and J by 5 bases; unmatched bases: 6. This CDR3 contains 15 residues. Germline V gives CDR1 MDHEN, CDR2 SYDVKM. The CDR3 loop reads CASSRGQGADQPQHF. DNA of the CDR3: TGTGCCAGCAGCCGAGGACAGGGGGCGGATCAGCCCCAGCATTTT.

As DNA, the CDR3 is TGTGCCACCAGGAACAGGGGAAACTATGGCTACACCTTC. Protein product: CATRNRGNYGYTF. The chain carries TRBV15 and TRBJ1-2; 7 bases agree with TRBD1. CDR1 and CDR2 from the germline V gene are LNHNV and YYDKDF (reference sequence). This CDR3 has 13 amino acids. The V segment lost 6 bases and the J segment 2 bases; nucleotides outside the gene matches: 3.